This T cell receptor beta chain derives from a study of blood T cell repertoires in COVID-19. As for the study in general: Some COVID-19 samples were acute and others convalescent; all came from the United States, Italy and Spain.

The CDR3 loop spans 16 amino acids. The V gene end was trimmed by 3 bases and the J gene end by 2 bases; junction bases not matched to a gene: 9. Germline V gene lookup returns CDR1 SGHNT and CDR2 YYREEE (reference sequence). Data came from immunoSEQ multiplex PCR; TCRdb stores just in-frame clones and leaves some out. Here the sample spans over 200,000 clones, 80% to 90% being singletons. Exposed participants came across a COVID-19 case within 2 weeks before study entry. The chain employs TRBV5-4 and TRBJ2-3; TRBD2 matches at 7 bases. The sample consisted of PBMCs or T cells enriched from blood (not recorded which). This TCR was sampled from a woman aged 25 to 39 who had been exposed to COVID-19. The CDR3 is CASSSSTSWYTDTQYF. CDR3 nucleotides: TGTGCCAGCAGCTCCTCGACTAGCTGGTACACAGATACGCAGTATTTT.